This TCR beta chain was observed in a study of T cell repertoires in cytomegalovirus infection. Across the whole study: Through public TCR beta signatures, both CMV infection and matching HLA type were indicated.

The germline V gene has CDR1 SGHTA and CDR2 FQGNSA. After removal of 4 bases from V and 5 bases from J, the junction contained 8 bases not matched to a gene. The CDR3 runs 16 residues. TCRdb independently ran MiXCR on the reads; one entry per CDR3 protein. The sample records about 190,000 distinct CDR3 sequences, 28% being singletons. The TCR originated in a human donor in good health (CMV status not recorded). Some clones in this sample may be carry-over from other donors' samples. The V call is TRBV7-2, the J call TRBJ2-2; 9 bases are shared with TRBD2. The specimen sequenced was PBMCs. The CDR3 sequence: CASSYAGGGNTGELFF. CDR3 nucleotides: TGTGCCAGCAGCTACGCGGGGGGGGGTAATACCGGGGAGCTGTTTTTT.